This T cell receptor beta chain was recorded in a study of cytomegalovirus exposure and HLA in healthy donors. Whole-study context: The 90 to 150 validation repertoires, a later analysis reported, used the same platform as the 666 first-cohort repertoires. Points from the study as a whole: The TCR clusters that emerged in the first cohort tended, a later analysis found, to co-occur in the approximately 120 validation repertoires. Cytomegalovirus association was assigned to approximately 160 TCR beta chains.

The study drew the donors from its approximately 110-subject validation cohort, separate from the roughly 700-subject first cohort. Clones were read by immunoSEQ multiplex PCR, and TCRdb kept only the in-frame ones, dropping some. The table lists about 170,000 clones, 89% of them singletons. Turning to this clone: Its specificity is unknown.

The CDR3 has 17 residues. Germline V lookup: CDR1 SGHNT, CDR2 YENEEA. J lost 1 base, V lost 1 base, and 6 bases had no gene match. The sequenced material came from PBMCs. The receptor was derived from a man aged 18 to 30 in good health and CMV-seropositive. The chain is built from TRBV11-3 and TRBJ2-1, with 8 bases that match TRBD2. The CDR3 reads CASSLVGGRSSYNEQFF. The CDR3 nucleotides read TGTGCCAGCAGCTTAGTGGGCGGGAGGTCTTCCTACAATGAGCAGTTCTTC.